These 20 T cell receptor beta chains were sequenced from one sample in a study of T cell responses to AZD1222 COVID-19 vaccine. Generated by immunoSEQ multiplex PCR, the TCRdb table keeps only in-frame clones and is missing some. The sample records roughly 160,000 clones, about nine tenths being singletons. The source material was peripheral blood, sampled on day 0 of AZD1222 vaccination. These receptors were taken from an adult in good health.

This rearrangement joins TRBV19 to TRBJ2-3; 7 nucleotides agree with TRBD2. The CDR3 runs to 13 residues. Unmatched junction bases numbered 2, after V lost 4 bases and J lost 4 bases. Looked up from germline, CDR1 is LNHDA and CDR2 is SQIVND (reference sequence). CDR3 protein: CASSTAGADTQYF. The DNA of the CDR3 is TGTGCCAGTAGTACGGCGGGGGCAGATACGCAGTATTTT. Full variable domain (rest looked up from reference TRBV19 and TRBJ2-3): DGGITQSPKYLFRKEGQNVTLSCEQNLNHDAMYWYRQDPGQGLRLIYYSQIVNDFQKGDIAEGYSVSREKKESFPLTVTSAQKNPTAFYLCASSTAGADTQYFGPGTRLTVL.

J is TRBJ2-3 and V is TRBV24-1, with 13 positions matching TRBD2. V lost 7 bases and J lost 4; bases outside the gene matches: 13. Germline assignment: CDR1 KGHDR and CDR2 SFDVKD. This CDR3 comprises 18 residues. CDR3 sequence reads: CATRLLAGGAKVPDTQYF. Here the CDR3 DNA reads TGTGCCACCAGGCTACTAGCGGGGGGGGCGAAGGTCCCAGATACGCAGTATTTT.

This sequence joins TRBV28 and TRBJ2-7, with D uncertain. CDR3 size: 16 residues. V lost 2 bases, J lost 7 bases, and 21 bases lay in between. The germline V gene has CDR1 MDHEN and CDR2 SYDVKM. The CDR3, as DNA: TGTGCCAGCAGTTTAACAGCCTATAGACCCCCTTGGGAGCAGTACTTC. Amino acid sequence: CASSLTAYRPPWEQYF.

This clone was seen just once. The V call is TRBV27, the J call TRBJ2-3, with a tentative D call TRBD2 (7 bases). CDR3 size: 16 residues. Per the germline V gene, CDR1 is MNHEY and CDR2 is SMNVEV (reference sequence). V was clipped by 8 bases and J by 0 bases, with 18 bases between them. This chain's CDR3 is CASGAGGPPSTDTQYF. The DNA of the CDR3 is TGTGCCAGCGGTGCCGGGGGGCCACCTAGCACAGATACGCAGTATTTT.

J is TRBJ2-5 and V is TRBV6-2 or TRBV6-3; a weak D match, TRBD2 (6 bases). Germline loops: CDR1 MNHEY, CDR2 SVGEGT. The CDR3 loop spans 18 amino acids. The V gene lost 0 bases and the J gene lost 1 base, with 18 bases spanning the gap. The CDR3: CASSYSFSASATQETQYF. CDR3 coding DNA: TGTGCCAGCAGTTACTCATTCTCGGCTAGCGCAACCCAAGAGACCCAGTACTTC.

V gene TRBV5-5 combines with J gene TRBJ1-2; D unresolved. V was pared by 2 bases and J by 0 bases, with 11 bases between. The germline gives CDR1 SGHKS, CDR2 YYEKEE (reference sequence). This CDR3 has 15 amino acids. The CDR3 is CASSFSTTSNYGYTF. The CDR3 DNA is TGTGCCAGCAGCTTTTCTACTACTTCTAACTATGGCTACACCTTC.

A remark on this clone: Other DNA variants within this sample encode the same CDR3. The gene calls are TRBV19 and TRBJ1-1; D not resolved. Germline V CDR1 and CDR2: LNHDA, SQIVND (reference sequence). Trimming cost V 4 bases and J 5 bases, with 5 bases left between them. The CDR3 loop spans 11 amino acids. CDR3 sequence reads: CASSRGTEAFF. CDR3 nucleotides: TGTGCCAGTAGTAGGGGAACTGAAGCTTTCTTT.

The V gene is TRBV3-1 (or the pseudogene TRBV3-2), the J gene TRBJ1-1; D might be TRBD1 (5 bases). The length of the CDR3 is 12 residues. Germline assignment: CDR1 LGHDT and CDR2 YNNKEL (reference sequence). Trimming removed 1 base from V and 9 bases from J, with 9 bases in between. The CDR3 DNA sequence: TGTGCCAGCAGCCAAGCTGAGGGGAAAGCTTTCTTT. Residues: CASSQAEGKAFF.

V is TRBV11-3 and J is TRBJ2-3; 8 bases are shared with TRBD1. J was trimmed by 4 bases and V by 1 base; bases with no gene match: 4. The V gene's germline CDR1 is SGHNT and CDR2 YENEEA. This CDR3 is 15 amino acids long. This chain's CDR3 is CASSLGSQGADTQYF. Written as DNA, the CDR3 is TGTGCCAGCAGCTTAGGGTCACAGGGGGCAGATACGCAGTATTTT.

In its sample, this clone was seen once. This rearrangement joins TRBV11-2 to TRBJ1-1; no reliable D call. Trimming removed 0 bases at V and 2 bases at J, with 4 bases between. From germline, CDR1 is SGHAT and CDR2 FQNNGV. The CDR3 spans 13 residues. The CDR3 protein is CASSLEPNTEAFF. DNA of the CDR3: TGTGCCAGCAGCTTAGAACCCAACACTGAAGCTTTCTTT.

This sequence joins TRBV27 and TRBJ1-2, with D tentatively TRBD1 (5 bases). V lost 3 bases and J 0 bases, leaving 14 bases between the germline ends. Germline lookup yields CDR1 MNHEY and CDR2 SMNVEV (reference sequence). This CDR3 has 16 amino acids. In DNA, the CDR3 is TGTGCCAGCAGTTTTCTCCGTGCAGGGACTAACTATGGCTACACCTTC. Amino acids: CASSFLRAGTNYGYTF.

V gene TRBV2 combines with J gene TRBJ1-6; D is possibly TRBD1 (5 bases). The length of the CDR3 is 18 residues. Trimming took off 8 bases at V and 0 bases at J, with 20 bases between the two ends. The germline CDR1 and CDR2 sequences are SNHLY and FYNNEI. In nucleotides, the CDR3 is TGTGCCAGCTCGGGGGGGAACCTGAGGAGCTCCTATAATTCACCCCTCCACTTT. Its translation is CASSGGNLRSSYNSPLHF.

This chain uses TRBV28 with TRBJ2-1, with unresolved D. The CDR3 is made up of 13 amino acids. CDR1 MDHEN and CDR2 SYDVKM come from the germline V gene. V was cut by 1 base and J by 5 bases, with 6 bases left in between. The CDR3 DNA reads TGTGCCAGCAGTTTATCTAGAAACAATGAGCAGTTCTTC. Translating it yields CASSLSRNNEQFF.

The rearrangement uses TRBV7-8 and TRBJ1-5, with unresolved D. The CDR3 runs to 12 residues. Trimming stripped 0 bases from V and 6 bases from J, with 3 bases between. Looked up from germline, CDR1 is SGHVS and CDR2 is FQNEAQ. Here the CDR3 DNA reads TGTGCCAGCAGCTTAGCGGTTCAGCCCCAGCATTTT. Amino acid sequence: CASSLAVQPQHF.

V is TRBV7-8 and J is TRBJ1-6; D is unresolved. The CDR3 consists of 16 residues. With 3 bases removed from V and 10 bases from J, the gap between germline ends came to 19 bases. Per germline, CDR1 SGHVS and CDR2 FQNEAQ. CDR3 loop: CASSLKTVGFRSPLHF. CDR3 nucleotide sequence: TGTGCCAGCAGCTTGAAAACGGTAGGGTTTCGGTCACCCCTCCACTTT.

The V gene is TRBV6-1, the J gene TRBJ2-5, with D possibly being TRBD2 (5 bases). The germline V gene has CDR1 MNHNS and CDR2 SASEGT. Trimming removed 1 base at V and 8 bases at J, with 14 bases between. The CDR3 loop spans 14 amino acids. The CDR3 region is CASSEGRIAPTQYF. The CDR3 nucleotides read TGTGCCAGCAGTGAAGGACGGATAGCGCCCACCCAGTACTTC.

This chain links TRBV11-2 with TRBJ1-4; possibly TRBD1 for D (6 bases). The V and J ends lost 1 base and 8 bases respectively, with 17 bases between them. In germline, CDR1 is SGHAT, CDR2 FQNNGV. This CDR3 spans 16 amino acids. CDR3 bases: TGTGCCAGCAGCTTAGGTCGGGCAGGGGCCATAGAAAAACTGTTTTTT. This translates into CASSLGRAGAIEKLFF.

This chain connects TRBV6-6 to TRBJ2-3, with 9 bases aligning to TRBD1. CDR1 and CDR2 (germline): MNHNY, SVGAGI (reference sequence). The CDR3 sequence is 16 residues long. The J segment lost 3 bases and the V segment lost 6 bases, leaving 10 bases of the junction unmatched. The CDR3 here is CASSLPPGQGTDTQYF. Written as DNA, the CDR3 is TGTGCCAGCAGCCTACCGCCGGGACAGGGTACAGATACGCAGTATTTT.

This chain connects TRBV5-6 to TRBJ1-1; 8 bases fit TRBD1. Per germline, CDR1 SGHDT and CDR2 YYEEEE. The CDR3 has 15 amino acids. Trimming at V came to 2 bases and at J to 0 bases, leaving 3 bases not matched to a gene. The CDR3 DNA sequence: TGTGCCAGCAGCTTCTCGGACAGGGTGAACACTGAAGCTTTCTTT. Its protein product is CASSFSDRVNTEAFF.

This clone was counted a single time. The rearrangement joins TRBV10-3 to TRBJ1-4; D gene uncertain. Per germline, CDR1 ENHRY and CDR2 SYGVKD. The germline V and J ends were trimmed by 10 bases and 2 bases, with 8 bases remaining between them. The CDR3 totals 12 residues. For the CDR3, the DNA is TGTGCCACCTCAAGCACTAATGAAAAACTGTTTTTT. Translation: CATSSTNEKLFF.